The entry below describes one T cell receptor beta chain. Antigen unknown. Profiled with immunoSEQ multiplex PCR; TCRdb holds only in-frame clones, not every one. The sample has roughly 2.2 million clones, approximately 95% seen once. This entry is derived from a study of shared clonotypes between healthy human individuals. Regarding the study as a whole: Generation probability values for non-shared clonotypes were lower than those for clonotypes shared by all four donors. Sorted-subset sequencing was shown by rarefaction to be incomplete despite large depth.

Trimming at V came to 1 base and at J to 7 bases, leaving 9 bases not matched to a gene. The CDR3 loop spans 16 amino acids. Germline CDR1 MGHDK, CDR2 SYGVNS. This sequence joins TRBV25-1 and TRBJ1-4, with TRBD1 matching 7 bases. The sample taken for sequencing was naive CD4+ T cells from PBMCs. The subset is: CD45RA+ positively selected. The receptor's source is a young man in good health. Some clones in this sample may be carry-over from other donors' samples. In DNA, the CDR3 is TGTGCCAGCAGTGAATGGTCAGGGGGGGCGGGTGAAAAACTGTTTTTT. It specifies CASSEWSGGAGEKLFF.